This TCR beta chain stems from a study of T cell responses to AZD1222 COVID-19 vaccine. The germline gives CDR1 SGHAT, CDR2 FQNNGV. The CDR3 sequence is 13 residues long. Trimming pared 6 bases from V and 5 bases from J, leaving 13 bases between. Study observations and caveats: The donors showed a predominance of white British ancestry and of females, with possible underestimation of clonal diversity.

For this clone: Antigen unknown.

Profiling relied on immunoSEQ multiplex PCR, and the TCRdb table lists in-frame clones only, not all of them. The sample shows over 100,000 clones, approximately 88% of them seen only once. Sample: peripheral blood, taken on day 0 of MenACWY control vaccination. The chain links TRBV11-2 to TRBJ1-1, with D uncertain. This receptor was taken from an adult in good health. The CDR3 bases are TGTGCCAGCAGGGTCGCGTCCGGAACTGAAGCTTTCTTT. It yields the protein CASRVASGTEAFF.